The sequence of this T cell receptor (beta chain) was determined in a study of blood T cell repertoires in COVID-19. The overall study: COVID-19 samples, acute and convalescent, were from the United States, Italy and Spain. PBMCs, B-cell-depleted T cells, or T cells provided the cDNA or gDNA that made up the material.

Seattle patient enrollment occurred during active infection, with longitudinal follow-up thereafter. The method was immunoSEQ multiplex PCR; TCRdb's version includes in-frame clones alone and lacks a portion of them. The profile covers 300,000 to 400,000 clones, with 88% appearing a single time and about 7% taken by the ten largest. Germline CDR1 and CDR2: MNHEY and SVGAGI. This CDR3 comprises 14 residues. The germline V and J ends were trimmed by 0 bases and 4 bases, with 9 bases remaining between them. This TCR came from a woman between 65 and 79 years old with COVID-19, enrolled during active disease. The material sequenced was peripheral blood. This chain uses TRBV6-5 with TRBJ2-5, with a tentative D call TRBD1 (5 bases). The DNA for the CDR3 is TGTGCCAGCAGTTACTCGAGAAGGGGAGAGACCCAGTACTTC. It yields the protein CASSYSRRGETQYF.